These 29 T cell receptor beta chains came from one sample sequenced in a study of neurological immune-mediated disorders. TCRdb re-called the 5' RACE reads through MiXCR, storing one row per CDR3 protein. The sample lists around 67,000 distinct CDR3 sequences, 5.2% occurring once. The material sequenced was PBMCs. Receptors originate from a young man with multiple sclerosis.

This clonotype was counted at least ten times. The chain links TRBV20-1 to TRBJ2-7, with 8 bases identical to TRBD2. This CDR3 comprises 14 residues. The ends lost 5 bases at V and 4 bases at J; junction bases unmatched: 10. In germline, CDR1 is DFQATT, CDR2 SNEGSKA (reference sequence). The DNA for the CDR3 is TGCAGTGCTGAGCCAGCGGGAGTATTTTACGAGCAGTACTTC. Protein product: CSAEPAGVFYEQYF.

This clonotype appeared many times. The genes are TRBV29-1 and TRBJ2-3; TRBD2 agrees at 9 bases. The trim removed 8 bases at V and 7 bases at J, leaving 16 bases unmatched. The CDR3 sequence is 15 residues long. Germline V gene sequence: CDR1 SQVTM, CDR2 ANQGSEA. The CDR3 nucleotides are TGCAGCCTTACCCCGACTAGCGGCGGGCAGTATACGCAGTATTTT. This translates into CSLTPTSGGQYTQYF.

The chain employs TRBV5-1 and TRBJ2-3; D possibly corresponds to TRBD2 (5 bases). Germline V CDR1 and CDR2: SGHRS, YFSETQ. V was pared by 6 bases and J by 4 bases, with 18 bases between. The CDR3 spans 15 residues. The CDR3 nucleotides are TGCGCCAGCACCCTATTATCTAGCAAGGCAGATACGCAGTATTTT. Amino acid sequence: CASTLLSSKADTQYF.

This clonotype came up many times. The gene calls are TRBV10-2 and TRBJ1-3; D is ambiguous. The CDR3 runs to 15 residues. With 7 bases removed from V and 0 bases from J, the gap between germline ends came to 13 bases. Germline V lookup: CDR1 WSHSY, CDR2 SAAADI. In DNA, the CDR3 is TGCGCCAGCACCGATACGGGGAGCTCTGGAAACACCATATATTTT. Protein: CASTDTGSSGNTIYF.

In its sample, this clonotype was seen many times. J is TRBJ2-4 and V is TRBV12-3 or TRBV12-4; D uncertain. The CDR3 has 13 amino acids. Trimming left V 2 bases short and J 5 bases short, with 7 bases between. CDR3: CASSLYRENIQYF. The DNA of the CDR3 is TGTGCCAGCAGTTTATACCGAGAAAACATTCAGTACTTC.

This clonotype was recorded at least ten times. The chain combines TRBV5-1 with TRBJ1-1; 12 nucleotides agree with TRBD1. CDR1 and CDR2 (germline): SGHRS, YFSETQ. There are 14 residues in the CDR3. Trimming cost V 5 bases and J 8 bases; bases outside gene matches: 7. CDR3 in amino acids: CASRGGTGGREAFF. DNA of the CDR3: TGCGCCAGCAGGGGTGGGACAGGGGGCCGAGAAGCTTTCTTT.

This clonotype was counted at least ten times. J is TRBJ1-1 and V is TRBV5-1; D remains unclear. Germline CDR1 reads SGHRS; CDR2 reads YFSETQ. CDR3 length: 13 residues. Trimming left V 0 bases short and J 3 bases short, with 6 bases between. The CDR3 here is CASSLVPDTEAFF. CDR3 nucleotides: TGCGCCAGCAGCTTGGTTCCGGACACTGAAGCTTTCTTT.

DNA for the CDR3: TGCAGTGCTAGAGGGCTAGCGGGAGATAGGGACTACGAGCAGTACTTC. Translation: CSARGLAGDRDYEQYF. The V and J genes are TRBV20-1 and TRBJ2-7; 10 bases agree with TRBD2. The CDR3 has 16 residues. CDR1 and CDR2 from the germline V gene are DFQATT and SNEGSKA (reference sequence). V was clipped by 1 base and J by 3 bases; unmatched bases: 9.

This clonotype was observed at least ten times. The chain is built from TRBV7-2 and TRBJ2-3; TRBD2 might be the D (6 bases). The CDR3 totals 15 residues. From germline, CDR1 is SGHTA and CDR2 FQGNSA. V was shortened by 5 bases and J by 6 bases, with 18 bases between the two germline ends. The CDR3 bases are TGTGCCAGCAGCCGGGGACTGGACTCGGCGGATACGCAGTATTTT. Translating gives CASSRGLDSADTQYF.

The chain is built from TRBV10-3 and TRBJ2-1; weak D call: TRBD2 (7 bases). The germline V and J ends were trimmed by 10 bases and 6 bases, with 16 bases remaining between them. CDR3 length: 13 amino acids. Germline lookup yields CDR1 ENHRY and CDR2 SYGVKD. The CDR3 nucleotides are TGTGCCACCACGGGGGGCGTAGGCAATGAGCAGTTCTTC. This gives the protein CATTGGVGNEQFF.

At least ten counts were recorded for this clonotype. The V gene is TRBV5-6, the J gene TRBJ2-7; TRBD1 matches at 9 bases. V gave up 5 bases and J gave up 5 bases; unmatched junction bases: 8. Germline CDR1 and CDR2: SGHDT and YYEEEE. This CDR3 is 14 amino acids long. DNA for the CDR3: TGTGCCAGCAGTGGGGACAGGGAGGACCACGAGCAGTACTTC. This translates into CASSGDREDHEQYF.

This clonotype was counted ten times or more. The chain has TRBV20-1 and TRBJ1-2; 9 bases line up with TRBD1. V trimming: 6 bases; J trimming: 7 bases; junction bases outside the gene matches: 3. The CDR3 has 11 residues. Germline CDR1 reads DFQATT; CDR2 reads SNEGSKA (reference sequence). CDR3 in DNA: TGCAGTGCCGGACAGGGGCCTGGCTACACCTTC. This encodes CSAGQGPGYTF.

This clonotype was picked up many times. The chain joins TRBV5-1 to TRBJ2-1; D might be TRBD1 or TRBD2, each matching 6 bases. CDR1 SGHRS and CDR2 YFSETQ come from the germline V gene. V was pared by 4 bases and J by 1 base, with 12 bases between. The CDR3 is made up of 15 amino acids. The DNA for the CDR3 is TGCGCCAGCAGCCCGGGGGCGGTTTCCTACAATGAGCAGTTCTTC. Translated, it gives CASSPGAVSYNEQFF.

There are many counts of this clonotype. The V and J genes are TRBV12-3 or TRBV12-4 and TRBJ1-1; D unresolved. Trimming stripped 5 bases from V and 6 bases from J, with 16 bases between. The CDR3 sequence is 14 residues long. The DNA of the CDR3 is TGTGCCAGCAGTACCGGACTGCCGGCGGCTGAAGCTTTCTTT. Translated, it gives CASSTGLPAAEAFF.

The chain joins TRBV11-2 to TRBJ2-2; tentatively, D is TRBD2 (6 bases). Germline CDR1 is SGHAT and CDR2 is FQNNGV. The CDR3 runs 14 residues. V was trimmed by 5 bases and J by 4 bases, leaving 11 bases between them. This chain's CDR3 is CASSVRRGTGELFF. The CDR3 nucleotides read TGTGCCAGCAGCGTTAGGAGGGGCACCGGGGAGCTGTTTTTT.

Regarding this clonotype: A much larger clone sits a single nucleotide away, making a read error possible. This chain connects TRBV7-7 to TRBJ1-4, with a possible D match to TRBD1 (6 bases). The CDR3 extends over 13 amino acids. Germline-derived CDR1 and CDR2 are SSHAT and FNYEAQ (reference sequence). The CDR3 here is CASSPERGGKLFF. The CDR3 coding sequence is TGTGCTAGCAGCCCGGAAAGGGGGGGAAAACTGTTTTTT.

Turning to this clonotype: A much more abundant neighbour one base away suggests this may be a read error. The chain carries TRBV7-9 and TRBJ2-7; tentatively, D is TRBD2 (5 bases). This CDR3 is 13 amino acids long. CDR1 and CDR2 from the germline V gene are SEHNR and FQNEAQ (reference sequence). The V end lost 5 bases, the J end lost 7 bases, and 15 bases lay between the germline ends. The CDR3 DNA reads as TGTGCCAGCAGCCGGGCGGCGACTAAAGAGCAGTACTTC. Its protein product is CASSRAATKEQYF. The whole variable domain, remainder taken from reference TRBV7-9 and TRBJ2-7, is DTGVSQNPRHKITKRGQNVTFRCDPISEHNRLYWYRQTLGQGPEFLTYFQNEAQLEKSRLLSDRFSAERPKGSFSTLEIQRTEQGDSAMYLCASSRAATKEQYFGPGTRLTVT.

This clonotype was counted at least ten times. This sequence joins TRBV14 and TRBJ1-1; TRBD1 is a possible D gene (5 bases). Between the trimmed V and J ends, which lost 2 bases and 5 bases, there was a span of 12 bases. The CDR3 is 14 residues long. From germline, CDR1 is SGHDN and CDR2 FVKESK. The CDR3 DNA reads as TGTGCCAGCAGCCAACGGCGCGGGGGGACTGAAGCTTTCTTT. Residues: CASSQRRGGTEAFF.

This clonotype was counted only a few times. J is TRBJ1-5 and V is TRBV7-9; D ambiguous. CDR3 size: 14 residues. The V end was cut by 5 bases, the J end by 5 bases, with 13 bases between. Germline V gene sequence: CDR1 SEHNR, CDR2 FQNEAQ (reference sequence). This CDR3 reads CASSGRERDQPQHF. Written as DNA, the CDR3 is TGTGCCAGCAGCGGACGGGAAAGGGATCAGCCCCAGCATTTT. The whole variable domain, remainder taken from reference TRBV7-9 and TRBJ1-5, is DTGVSQNPRHKITKRGQNVTFRCDPISEHNRLYWYRQTLGQGPEFLTYFQNEAQLEKSRLLSDRFSAERPKGSFSTLEIQRTEQGDSAMYLCASSGRERDQPQHFGDGTRLSIL.

This clonotype was counted many times. The rearrangement joins TRBV7-8 to TRBJ2-1; TRBD2 matches 7 bases. This CDR3 is 16 amino acids long. Germline assignment: CDR1 SGHVS and CDR2 FQNEAQ. V trimming: 3 bases; J trimming: 5 bases; junction bases outside the gene matches: 10. DNA for the CDR3: TGTGCCAGCAGCTTGCGGCGGGGGAACCCTAACAATGAGCAGTTCTTC. Translation gives CASSLRRGNPNNEQFF.

This clonotype has ten or more counts. The chain joins TRBV20-1 to TRBJ2-5; D is unresolved. Trimming took 6 bases from V and 5 from J, leaving 16 bases between them. The CDR3 is made up of 13 amino acids. The germline CDR1 and CDR2 sequences are DFQATT and SNEGSKA (reference sequence). The CDR3 loop is CSAPKRLRETQYF. CDR3 DNA sequence: TGCAGTGCCCCGAAACGTTTACGGGAGACCCAGTACTTC.

This clonotype was detected ten times or more. The chain recombines TRBV7-2 with TRBJ2-3; D gene ambiguous. V lost 3 bases and J 4 bases, leaving 8 bases between the germline ends. Germline V lookup: CDR1 SGHTA, CDR2 FQGNSA. The CDR3 is 13 residues long. Here the CDR3 reads CASSLLLSDTQYF. The CDR3 region has the DNA TGTGCCAGCAGCTTGTTGCTCTCAGATACGCAGTATTTT. Looking up the rest from reference TRBV7-2 and TRBJ2-3 gives the full variable domain: GAGVSQSPSNKVTEKGKDVELRCDPISGHTALYWYRQSLGQGLEFLIYFQGNSAPDKSGLPSDRFSAERTGGSVSTLTIQRTQQEDSAVYLCASSLLLSDTQYFGPGTRLTVL.

This clonotype was seen at least ten times. The chain recombines TRBV5-4 with TRBJ1-4, with 9 bases that match TRBD1. The length of the CDR3 is 17 residues. V shed 4 bases and J 2 bases; nucleotides not matched to a gene: 9. Germline V gene lookup returns CDR1 SGHNT and CDR2 YYREEE (reference sequence). The CDR3 sequence: CASSRTGTGTTNEKLFF. The DNA for the CDR3 is TGTGCCAGCAGCCGCACCGGGACAGGGACCACTAATGAAAAACTGTTTTTT.

The table lists this clonotype with a few counts. This sequence joins TRBV5-1 and TRBJ2-3; 13 bases align to TRBD2. J lost 1 base, V lost 7 bases, and 6 bases had no gene match. This CDR3 has 16 residues. The V gene's germline CDR1 is SGHRS and CDR2 YFSETQ. The CDR3 here is CASSPGLAGGTDTQYF. CDR3 nucleotides: TGCGCCAGCTCACCAGGACTAGCGGGAGGCACAGATACGCAGTATTTT.

There are a few counts of this clonotype. This chain uses TRBV27 with TRBJ2-1, with no clear D. V shed 3 bases and J shed 2 bases, with 11 bases lying between them. The V gene's germline CDR1 is MNHEY and CDR2 SMNVEV (reference sequence). The CDR3 consists of 15 residues. The CDR3 DNA sequence: TGTGCCAGCAGTTTCTCGTGGAACACCTACAATGAGCAGTTCTTC. Amino acids: CASSFSWNTYNEQFF.

This clonotype was seen many times. The rearrangement uses TRBV12-3 or TRBV12-4 and TRBJ1-2, with D possibly being TRBD1 (6 bases). Trimming left V 4 bases short and J 2 bases short, with 8 bases between. CDR3 length equals 13 residues. The CDR3 DNA sequence: TGTGCCAGCAGTTGGGACACCAACTATGGCTACACCTTC. Amino acids: CASSWDTNYGYTF.

This clonotype appeared many times. The chain recombines TRBV7-3 with TRBJ2-3; possibly TRBD2 for D (7 bases). CDR1 is SGHTA and CDR2 is FQGTGA in the germline V gene. The CDR3 sequence is 14 residues long. V gave up 4 bases and J gave up 6 bases, with 14 bases separating them. The CDR3: CASSYHGGPDTQYF. The CDR3 DNA reads TGTGCCAGCAGCTACCACGGGGGGCCGGATACGCAGTATTTT.

This clonotype was seen ten or more times. This chain joins TRBV20-1 and TRBJ2-7; 10 nucleotides align to TRBD2. CDR1 is DFQATT and CDR2 is SNEGSKA in the germline V gene (reference sequence). The CDR3 loop spans 13 amino acids. J gave up 5 bases and V 0 bases, and 1 base lay outside the gene matches. DNA for the CDR3: TGCAGTGCTAGAGAGGGGACTAGCGACGAGCAGTACTTC. As protein: CSAREGTSDEQYF.

This clonotype has only a few counts. A read error may explain this, as a much larger clone is one base away. J is TRBJ2-3 and V is TRBV5-1; unclear D gene. CDR3 length equals 13 residues. Germline V gene sequence: CDR1 SGHRS, CDR2 YFSETQ. The CDR3 DNA is TGCGCCAGCAGCTTGGAAAGCACACATACGCAGTATTTT. Translating it yields CASSLESTHTQYF.